These 31 T cell receptor beta chains originate from one sample sequenced in a study of blood T cell repertoires in COVID-19. TCRdb keeps only in-frame clones here, not all; method: immunoSEQ multiplex PCR. Of around 110,000 clones detected, around 77% appear once; the ten largest clones hold 16%. The sample comprised peripheral blood. The receptors here all came from a man aged 55 to 70 with active or convalescent COVID-19.

The V gene is TRBV4-1, the J gene TRBJ2-7, with TRBD2 matching over 7 bases. The CDR3 extends over 15 amino acids. Germline V gene lookup returns CDR1 MGHRA and CDR2 YSYEKL. Trimming at V came to 4 bases and at J to 6 bases, leaving 12 bases not matched to a gene. The CDR3 region is CASSRTGEGLGEQYF. CDR3 coding DNA: TGCGCCAGCAGCCGGACGGGGGAGGGCCTGGGCGAGCAGTACTTC.

This clone showed up just once. This chain links TRBV27 with TRBJ1-5, with a weak D call TRBD1 (6 bases). Germline V gives CDR1 MNHEY, CDR2 SMNVEV (reference sequence). The CDR3 is made up of 19 amino acids. V was shortened by 4 bases and J by 0 bases, with 22 bases between the two germline ends. The CDR3 DNA reads as TGTGCCAGCAGTTCCCTTGAGGGTAGGGGGGGGAATAGCAATCAGCCCCAGCATTTT. Encoded protein: CASSSLEGRGGNSNQPQHF.

This clone was observed a handful of times. This chain uses TRBV4-3 with TRBJ2-2; D not certain. Germline CDR1 reads LGHNA; CDR2 reads YSLEER. The CDR3 is made up of 16 amino acids. Trimming took off 0 bases at V and 4 bases at J, with 12 bases between the two ends. The CDR3 bases are TGCGCCAGCAGCCAAGAGGCGGAGTTAGGCACCGGGGAGCTGTTTTTT. Translating it yields CASSQEAELGTGELFF.

The chain uses TRBV29-1 and TRBJ2-3; the D gene is possibly TRBD1 (6 bases). This CDR3 comprises 11 residues. Between the trimmed V and J ends, which lost 7 bases and 4 bases, there was a span of 9 bases. Per germline, CDR1 SQVTM and CDR2 ANQGSEA. CDR3 bases: TGCAGCGGACAGGATTCAGATACGCAGTATTTT. It is translated as CSGQDSDTQYF.

The chain combines TRBV28 with TRBJ1-2, with TRBD1 matching 9 bases. V gave up 4 bases and J gave up 4 bases; unmatched junction bases: 10. CDR1 and CDR2 (germline): MDHEN, SYDVKM. This CDR3 comprises 16 residues. CDR3 sequence (DNA): TGTGCCAGCAGTTCCCAAGAAGGACAGGGGTCCTATGGCTACACCTTC. This codes for CASSSQEGQGSYGYTF.

This clone was counted a few times. V is TRBV7-8 and J is TRBJ2-5; D remains ambiguous. This CDR3 has 12 amino acids. V was cut by 2 bases and J by 3 bases, with 4 bases left in between. Germline loops: CDR1 SGHVS, CDR2 FQNEAQ. Here the CDR3 DNA reads TGTGCCAGCAGCTTATTCGAAGAGACCCAGTACTTC. Its translation: CASSLFEETQYF. The variable domain in full, with the rest retrieved from reference TRBV7-8 and TRBJ2-5, is GAGVSQSPRYKVAKRGQDVALRCDPISGHVSLFWYQQALGQGPEFLTYFQNEAQLDKSGLPSDRFFAERPEGSVSTLKIQRTQQEDSAVYLCASSLFEETQYFGPGTRLLVL.

The gene calls are TRBV19 and TRBJ2-1; no clear D. This CDR3 has 13 amino acids. Germline V gene data show CDR1 as LNHDA and CDR2 as SQIVND (reference sequence). The V gene lost 4 bases and the J gene lost 7 bases, with 11 bases spanning the gap. The CDR3 nucleotides read TGTGCCAGTAGTAATAGGAGATCGAATGAGCAGTTCTTC. It codes for CASSNRRSNEQFF.

V usage is TRBV4-2 and J usage is TRBJ1-2, with no clear D. Between the trimmed V and J ends, which lost 4 bases and 2 bases, there was a span of 14 bases. In germline, CDR1 is LGHNA, CDR2 YNFKEQ. This CDR3 spans 15 amino acids. The DNA of the CDR3 is TGTGCCAGCAGCCCGCCGGGTGAGGGAAACTATGGCTACACCTTC. It specifies CASSPPGEGNYGYTF.

The chain links TRBV19 to TRBJ1-6; D is undetermined. Trimming took 5 bases from V and 8 from J, leaving 13 bases between them. CDR1 is LNHDA, CDR2 SQIVND, per germline (reference sequence). The CDR3 contains 14 residues. The CDR3, as DNA: TGTGCCAGTAGTCGAGGAGACGAGTATTCACCCCTCCACTTT. Encoded protein: CASSRGDEYSPLHF.

This clone was seen once. The V call is TRBV10-1, the J call TRBJ1-2, with D unresolved. Trimming stripped 6 bases from V and 6 bases from J, with 14 bases between. This CDR3 spans 13 amino acids. Germline-derived CDR1 and CDR2 are WNHNN and SYGVQD (reference sequence). The CDR3: CASSGGFRNGYTF. CDR3 in DNA: TGCGCCAGCAGCGGAGGGTTCCGGAATGGCTACACCTTC.

This clone was recorded a few times. The J gene is TRBJ2-2, the V gene TRBV28; D possibly corresponds to TRBD2 (5 bases). Trimming took 2 bases from V and 5 from J, leaving 18 bases between them. The CDR3 spans 17 residues. Germline CDR1 reads MDHEN; CDR2 reads SYDVKM. As DNA, the CDR3 is TGTGCCAGCAGTTTAGATAGCGCCACAAGGCGGACCGGGGAGCTGTTTTTT. Amino acids: CASSLDSATRRTGELFF.

The V and J genes are TRBV7-2 and TRBJ1-4, with 7 bases lining up with TRBD1. Germline V gene lookup returns CDR1 SGHTA and CDR2 FQGNSA. CDR3 length: 14 amino acids. V lost 2 bases to trimming and J lost 7 bases; unmatched junction nucleotides: 4. CDR3 in amino acids: CASSLQGGAEKLFF. CDR3 nucleotide sequence: TGTGCCAGCAGCTTACAGGGGGGTGCTGAAAAACTGTTTTTT.

V usage is TRBV6-5 and J usage is TRBJ1-6; D not certain. Germline values: CDR1 MNHEY, CDR2 SVGAGI. Trimming took off 0 bases at V and 6 bases at J, with 12 bases between the two ends. The CDR3 length is 16 residues. CDR3 DNA: TGTGCCAGCAGTTACTCGATGGCGGCAAGTAATTCACCCCTCCACTTT. It translates to CASSYSMAASNSPLHF.

The gene calls are TRBV30 and TRBJ1-2; TRBD1 might be the D (6 bases). V was clipped by 0 bases and J by 2 bases, with 13 bases between them. This CDR3 has 15 amino acids. In germline, CDR1 is GTSNPN, CDR2 SVGIG (reference sequence). As DNA, the CDR3 is TGTGCCTGGAGTGTCCCCGGGAGGGGGAACTATGGCTACACCTTC. Encoded protein: CAWSVPGRGNYGYTF.

The chain joins TRBV18 to TRBJ2-7, with 9 bases matching TRBD1. Germline CDR1 KGHSH, CDR2 LQKENI. The CDR3 sequence is 15 residues long. The ends lost 5 bases at V and 7 bases at J; junction bases unmatched: 12. The CDR3 spells CASSVTGGSALEQYF. CDR3 coding DNA: TGTGCCAGCTCAGTCACAGGGGGCTCTGCGCTTGAGCAGTACTTC.

The chain recombines TRBV5-1 with TRBJ1-1, with D uncertain. The CDR3 contains 14 residues. Germline V gives CDR1 SGHRS, CDR2 YFSETQ. V lost 1 base and J lost 1, with 8 bases in between. The CDR3 coding sequence is TGCGCCAGCAGCTTGAATCGGGGGAACACTGAAGCTTTCTTT. It specifies CASSLNRGNTEAFF.

The chain combines TRBV6-5 with TRBJ2-1; D is ambiguous. Between the trimmed V and J ends, which lost 10 bases and 0 bases, there was a span of 10 bases. The CDR3 is made up of 13 amino acids. Germline values: CDR1 MNHEY, CDR2 SVGAGI. The CDR3 loop reads CATFESSYNEQFF. DNA of the CDR3: TGTGCCACGTTCGAGAGCTCCTACAATGAGCAGTTCTTC.

This clone was recorded a few times. V is TRBV11-2 and J is TRBJ2-5, with D possibly matching TRBD2 (5 bases). CDR1 is SGHAT, CDR2 FQNNGV, per germline. Trimming took 6 bases from V and 5 from J, leaving 16 bases between them. The CDR3 spans 14 residues. The CDR3 here is CASSKMVSGETQYF. In DNA, the CDR3 is TGTGCCAGCAGTAAAATGGTTTCGGGGGAGACCCAGTACTTC.

V gene TRBV10-3 combines with J gene TRBJ2-3; weak D call: TRBD1 (7 bases). This CDR3 has 14 amino acids. From germline, CDR1 is ENHRY and CDR2 SYGVKD. The V end lost 2 bases, the J end lost 11 bases, and 17 bases lay between the germline ends. CDR3 region: CAISESGLTGKQYF. As DNA, the CDR3 is TGTGCCATCAGTGAGAGCGGGCTGACAGGGAAGCAGTATTTT.

This chain joins TRBV4-3 and TRBJ2-1, with 8 bases that match TRBD2. The CDR3 length is 15 residues. The V and J ends lost 1 base and 7 bases, in that order; junction bases with no gene match: 6. The germline CDR1 and CDR2 sequences are LGHNA and YSLEER. For the CDR3, the DNA is TGCGCCAGCAGCCAAGGGGGGATAGCGGGGAATGAGCAGTTCTTC. Translation: CASSQGGIAGNEQFF.

The V and J genes are TRBV3-1 (or the pseudogene TRBV3-2) and TRBJ2-1; 9 bases are a match to TRBD2. From germline, CDR1 is LGHDT and CDR2 YNNKEL (reference sequence). The trim removed 4 bases at V and 8 bases at J, leaving 12 bases unmatched. This CDR3 spans 16 amino acids. The CDR3 region is CASSPASLAGADEQFF. CDR3 DNA sequence: TGTGCCAGCAGCCCCGCCTCTTTAGCGGGAGCGGATGAGCAGTTCTTC.

The chain carries TRBV5-1 and TRBJ1-3, with D unresolved. Germline CDR1 is SGHRS and CDR2 is YFSETQ. V was trimmed by 0 bases and J by 0 bases, leaving 7 bases between them. The CDR3 extends over 15 amino acids. CDR3 loop: CASSLGGSSGNTIYF. CDR3 DNA: TGCGCCAGCAGCTTGGGCGGGTCCTCTGGAAACACCATATATTTT. The full variable domain, with the rest looked up from reference TRBV5-1 and TRBJ1-3, is KAGVTQTPRYLIKTRGQQVTLSCSPISGHRSVSWYQQTPGQGLQFLFEYFSETQRNKGNFPGRFSGRQFSNSRSEMNVSTLELGDSALYLCASSLGGSSGNTIYFGEGSWLTVV.

This chain links TRBV27 with TRBJ2-3; the match to TRBD2 covers 14 bases. Germline V gene data show CDR1 as MNHEY and CDR2 as SMNVEV (reference sequence). CDR3 length: 16 amino acids. The V and J ends lost 5 bases and 7 bases, in that order; junction bases with no gene match: 8. CDR3 region: CASSLSGLAGGHTQYF. As DNA, the CDR3 is TGTGCCAGCAGTCTCTCCGGACTAGCGGGAGGCCATACGCAGTATTTT.

This sequence joins TRBV5-5 and TRBJ2-1; 10 nucleotides align to TRBD2. The CDR3 length is 14 residues. From germline, CDR1 is SGHKS and CDR2 YYEKEE (reference sequence). V trimming: 7 bases; J trimming: 5 bases; junction bases outside the gene matches: 6. The CDR3 loop reads CASSPGLANNEQFF. CDR3 DNA sequence: TGTGCCAGCTCCCCGGGACTAGCGAACAATGAGCAGTTCTTC.

V and J are TRBV5-5 and TRBJ2-5; perhaps TRBD2 as D (6 bases). Germline V lookup: CDR1 SGHKS, CDR2 YYEKEE (reference sequence). Trimming cost V 0 bases and J 5 bases, with 14 bases left between them. The CDR3 has 15 amino acids. The CDR3 nucleotides are TGTGCCAGCAGCTTGGCAATGGGGGGTGGGGAGACCCAGTACTTC. Protein: CASSLAMGGGETQYF.

This clone was counted a few times. This rearrangement joins TRBV6-2 or TRBV6-3 to TRBJ2-5; TRBD1 aligns across 8 bases. The CDR3 totals 15 residues. Trimming took 5 bases from V and 5 from J; bases not matched to a gene: 10. Germline assignment: CDR1 MNHEY and CDR2 SVGEGT. CDR3 sequence (DNA): TGTGCCAGCAGTGCCAATGGACAGGGCTTTGAGACCCAGTACTTC. It specifies CASSANGQGFETQYF.

This sequence joins TRBV5-1 and TRBJ1-4; TRBD1 matches 8 bases. J lost 8 bases, V lost 0 bases, and 6 bases had no gene match. The CDR3 runs 15 residues. CDR1 is SGHRS, CDR2 YFSETQ, per germline. CDR3 nucleotides: TGCGCCAGCAGCTTGGCCGGGCAGGGGGCGGAAAAACTGTTTTTT. Translated: CASSLAGQGAEKLFF.

V gene TRBV5-1 combines with J gene TRBJ1-4; 8 bases align to TRBD1. The germline V gene encodes CDR1 SGHRS and CDR2 YFSETQ. V lost 3 bases, J lost 5 bases, and 3 bases stayed unmatched. This CDR3 is 14 amino acids long. The CDR3 loop is CASSSGQDNEKLFF. In nucleotides, the CDR3 is TGCGCCAGCAGCTCGGGACAGGACAATGAAAAACTGTTTTTT. Full variable domain (missing parts from reference TRBV5-1 and TRBJ1-4): KAGVTQTPRYLIKTRGQQVTLSCSPISGHRSVSWYQQTPGQGLQFLFEYFSETQRNKGNFPGRFSGRQFSNSRSEMNVSTLELGDSALYLCASSSGQDNEKLFFGSGTQLSVL.

The rearrangement uses TRBV5-8 and TRBJ2-4; D is perhaps TRBD2 (5 bases). The CDR3 has 15 residues. Trimming cost V 0 bases and J 4 bases, with 11 bases left between them. CDR1 and CDR2 (germline): SGHTS, YDEGEE. The CDR3 region is CASSLARVLKNIQYF. The CDR3, as DNA: TGTGCCAGCAGCTTGGCGCGGGTCCTTAAAAACATTCAGTACTTC.

V is TRBV5-1 and J is TRBJ2-2; no firm D call. Trimming removed 1 base at V and 6 bases at J, with 10 bases between. CDR3 length: 14 residues. In germline, CDR1 is SGHRS, CDR2 YFSETQ. This chain's CDR3 is CASSLFVSAGELFF. DNA of the CDR3: TGCGCCAGCAGCTTGTTTGTTTCAGCCGGGGAGCTGTTTTTT.

This chain joins TRBV10-3 and TRBJ1-2; the D gene is possibly TRBD1 (6 bases). There are 12 residues in the CDR3. Trimming took 11 bases from V and 6 from J, leaving 16 bases between them. Germline V CDR1 and CDR2: ENHRY, SYGVKD. The CDR3 loop is CASGPGEHGYTF. CDR3 sequence (DNA): TGTGCCTCAGGACCAGGGGAGCATGGCTACACCTTC.